This TCR beta chain is from a study of OX40 agonist ivuxolimab in advanced cancers. A note on the overall study: Ivuxolimab was a fully human IgG2 agonistic monoclonal antibody targeting the costimulatory receptor OX40 (CD134). Intravenous ivuxolimab was administered to patients every 2 weeks at six dose levels: 0.01, 0.1, 0.3, 1.5, 3 and 10 mg/kg. Of the roughly 51 patients in dose escalation, some 20 had hepatocellular carcinoma, around 15 had melanoma, 9 had renal cell carcinoma and 9 had head and neck cancer. The dose-escalation cohort was around 83% male with a mean age of around 62 years, ranging from roughly 20 to 85. Prior anti-PD-1, anti-PD-L1 or anti-CTLA-4 therapy was permitted, and checkpoint inhibitors had been received by about two fifths of dose-escalation patients. Partial responses occurred in three dose-escalation patients: two with cutaneous melanoma and one with hepatocellular carcinoma. The purpose of peripheral TCRbeta sequencing was to test whether ivuxolimab changed TCR sequence diversity and led to clonal T-cell expansion. The paper describes the monotherapy dose-escalation part (N ≈ 52 patients) of the phase I trial of ivuxolimab.

As concerns this clone: Its antigen is currently not known. Base qualities were left out, and no much larger clone turns up one base away.

Patients with a history of autoimmune disease or receiving systemic immunosuppression were excluded from the trial. Peripheral blood for TCR sequencing was collected from all dose cohorts at baseline, on cycle 4 day 1, and on cycle 7 day 1. Samples came from an open-label, multicenter, first-in-human phase I dose-escalation trial of ivuxolimab. The trial enrolled adults with locally advanced or metastatic head and neck squamous cell, hepatocellular, melanoma or renal cell carcinoma. Before TCR sequencing, CD4+ T cells and CD8+ T cells from peripheral blood were sorted into separate populations. CDR1 PRHDT and CDR2 FYEKMQ are derived from the germline V gene (reference sequence). There are 15 amino acids in the CDR3, from cysteine to phenylalanine inclusive. Of all the DNA, just the CDR3 is kept, 45 bases in frame from base 1. V is clipped by 2 bases and J by 1 base, and the sequence between their germline boundaries is 11 bases long.

The investigation overall reported the following: Low levels of normalized T-cell clonal expansion were also seen in some patients who did not respond. On average, CD8+ T cells showed more expanded clones than CD4+ T cells after ivuxolimab. Partial responders in the 0.1-3.0 mg/kg groups had among the lowest normalized peripheral clonal expansion, especially among CD8+ T cells. At doses of 0.1 to 3.0 mg/kg, clonal expansion of both CD4+ and CD8+ T cells in blood was seen between baseline and week 6. Which antigens the clonally expanded peripheral T cells were specific for was not determined.

Genomic DNA was extracted from sorted cells for sequencing of the TCRbeta CDR3 region. TCRbeta CDR3 regions were sequenced using the immunoSEQ Assay. What TCRdb holds here is the immuneACCESS table cut down to in-frame rearrangements. Part of the clones is not present; checked against another copy, under half of the missing clones reflect an unresolved V gene, and the others are unexplained. This sample comprises about 48,000 clones, approximately 90% of them detected only once. Clones ranked in the top ten supply roughly 28% of the sample. Here the sequenced sample was CD4+ or CD8+ T cells sorted from blood, taken in a trial of the OX40 agonist ivuxolimab. The sequence joins TRBV13 to TRBJ1-1, and perhaps TRBD1 as D gene, on 6 matching bases. The clonotype originates from an adult with an advanced solid tumor such as melanoma, head and neck, liver or kidney cancer. The DNA sequence is given as TGTGCCAGCAGCTTACCGACAGGAGGGAACACTGAAGCTTTCTTT. Protein translation: CASSLPTGGNTEAFF.